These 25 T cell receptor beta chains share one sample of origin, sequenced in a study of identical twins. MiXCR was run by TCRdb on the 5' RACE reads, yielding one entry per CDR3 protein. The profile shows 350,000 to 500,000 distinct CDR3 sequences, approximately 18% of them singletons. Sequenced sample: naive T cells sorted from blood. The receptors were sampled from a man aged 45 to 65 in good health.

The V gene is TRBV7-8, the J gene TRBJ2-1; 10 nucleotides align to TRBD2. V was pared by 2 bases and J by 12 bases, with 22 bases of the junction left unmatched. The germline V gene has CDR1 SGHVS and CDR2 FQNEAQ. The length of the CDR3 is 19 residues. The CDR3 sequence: CASSLSGLAGVGAKDGQFF. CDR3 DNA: TGTGCCAGCAGCTTAAGTGGGCTAGCGGGAGTAGGGGCGAAGGATGGGCAGTTCTTC.

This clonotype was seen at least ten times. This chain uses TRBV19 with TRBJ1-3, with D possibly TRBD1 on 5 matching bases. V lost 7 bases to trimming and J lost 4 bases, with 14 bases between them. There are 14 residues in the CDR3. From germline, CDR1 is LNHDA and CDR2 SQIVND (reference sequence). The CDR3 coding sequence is TGTGCCAGTACGACCGGGACCGGAGGAAACACCATATATTTT. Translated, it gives CASTTGTGGNTIYF.

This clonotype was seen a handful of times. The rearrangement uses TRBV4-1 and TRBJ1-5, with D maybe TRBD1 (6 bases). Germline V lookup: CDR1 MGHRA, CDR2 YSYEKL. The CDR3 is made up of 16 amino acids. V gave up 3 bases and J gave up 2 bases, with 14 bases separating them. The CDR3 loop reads CASSHPQGRGNQPQHF. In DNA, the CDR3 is TGCGCCAGCAGCCACCCACAGGGTAGGGGCAATCAGCCCCAGCATTTT.

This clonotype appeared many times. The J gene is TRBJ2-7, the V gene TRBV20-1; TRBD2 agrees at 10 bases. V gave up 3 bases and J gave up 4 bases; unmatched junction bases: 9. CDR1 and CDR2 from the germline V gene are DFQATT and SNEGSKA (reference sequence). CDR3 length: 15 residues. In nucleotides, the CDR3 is TGCAGTGCTAGTGTTACTAGCGGGATTTTTTACGAGCAGTACTTC. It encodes CSASVTSGIFYEQYF.

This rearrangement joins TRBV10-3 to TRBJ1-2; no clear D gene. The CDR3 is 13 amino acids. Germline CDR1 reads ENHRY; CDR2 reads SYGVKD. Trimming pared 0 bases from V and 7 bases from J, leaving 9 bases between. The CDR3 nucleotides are TGTGCCATCAGTGAGTCGACGGGCTCTGGCTACACCTTC. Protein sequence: CAISESTGSGYTF.

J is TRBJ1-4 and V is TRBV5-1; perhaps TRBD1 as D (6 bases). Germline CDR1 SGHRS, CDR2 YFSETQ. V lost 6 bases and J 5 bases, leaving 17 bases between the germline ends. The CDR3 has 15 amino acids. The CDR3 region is CASTLGGGRNEKLFF. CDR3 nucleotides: TGCGCCAGCACCCTCGGGGGCGGCAGAAATGAAAAACTGTTTTTT.

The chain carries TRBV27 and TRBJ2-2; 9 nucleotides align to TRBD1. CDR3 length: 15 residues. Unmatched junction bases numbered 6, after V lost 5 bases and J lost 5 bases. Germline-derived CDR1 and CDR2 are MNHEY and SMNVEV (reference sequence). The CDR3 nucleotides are TGTGCCAGCAGTATCGGACAGGGGAGGACCGGGGAGCTGTTTTTT. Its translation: CASSIGQGRTGELFF.

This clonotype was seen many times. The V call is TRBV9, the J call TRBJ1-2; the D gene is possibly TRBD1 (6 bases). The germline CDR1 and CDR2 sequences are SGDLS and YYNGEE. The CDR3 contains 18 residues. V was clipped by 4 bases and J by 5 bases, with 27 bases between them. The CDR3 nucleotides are TGTGCCAGCAGCCCAAACCTCATAGCAGTCGACAGGTTATATGGCTACACCTTC. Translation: CASSPNLIAVDRLYGYTF.

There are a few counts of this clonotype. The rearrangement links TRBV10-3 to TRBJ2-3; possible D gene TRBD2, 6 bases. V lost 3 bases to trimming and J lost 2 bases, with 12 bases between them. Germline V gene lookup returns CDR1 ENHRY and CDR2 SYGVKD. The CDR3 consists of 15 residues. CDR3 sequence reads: CAISDGGANTDTQYF. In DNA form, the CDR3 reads TGTGCCATCAGTGACGGCGGGGCAAACACAGATACGCAGTATTTT.

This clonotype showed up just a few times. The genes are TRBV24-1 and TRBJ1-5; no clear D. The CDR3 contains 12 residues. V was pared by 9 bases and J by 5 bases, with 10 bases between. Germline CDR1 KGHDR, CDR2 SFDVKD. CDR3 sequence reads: CATGPVHQPQHF. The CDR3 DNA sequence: TGTGCCACCGGCCCAGTGCATCAGCCCCAGCATTTT.

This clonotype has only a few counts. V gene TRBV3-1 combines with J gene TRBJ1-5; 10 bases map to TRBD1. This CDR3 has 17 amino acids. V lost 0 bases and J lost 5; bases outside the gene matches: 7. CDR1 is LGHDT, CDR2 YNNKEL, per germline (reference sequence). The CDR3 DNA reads TGTGCCAGCAGCCAAGAGTTTAAGGGACAGGGGTATCAGCCCCAGCATTTT. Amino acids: CASSQEFKGQGYQPQHF. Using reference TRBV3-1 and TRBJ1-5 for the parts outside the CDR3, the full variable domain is DTAVSQTPKYLVTQMGNDKSIKCEQNLGHDTMYWYKQDSKKFLKIMFSYNNKELIINETVPNRFSPKSPDKAHLNLHINSLELGDSAVYFCASSQEFKGQGYQPQHFGDGTRLSIL.

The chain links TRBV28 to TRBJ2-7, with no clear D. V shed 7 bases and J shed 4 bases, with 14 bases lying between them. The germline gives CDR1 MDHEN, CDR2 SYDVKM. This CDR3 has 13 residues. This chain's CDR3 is CASNPYGDYEQYF. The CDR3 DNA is TGTGCCAGCAACCCTTATGGGGATTACGAGCAGTACTTC. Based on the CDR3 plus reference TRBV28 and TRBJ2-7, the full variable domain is DVKVTQSSRYLVKRTGEKVFLECVQDMDHENMFWYRQDPGLGLRLIYFSYDVKMKEKGDIPEGYSVSREKKERFSLILESASTNQTSMYLCASNPYGDYEQYFGPGTRLTVT.

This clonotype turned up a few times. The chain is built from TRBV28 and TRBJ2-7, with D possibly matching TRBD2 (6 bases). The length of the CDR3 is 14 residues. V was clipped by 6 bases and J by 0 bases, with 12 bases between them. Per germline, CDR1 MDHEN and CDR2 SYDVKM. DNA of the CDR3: TGTGCCAGCAGCCAGGGACTCCTCTCCTACGAGCAGTACTTC. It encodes CASSQGLLSYEQYF.

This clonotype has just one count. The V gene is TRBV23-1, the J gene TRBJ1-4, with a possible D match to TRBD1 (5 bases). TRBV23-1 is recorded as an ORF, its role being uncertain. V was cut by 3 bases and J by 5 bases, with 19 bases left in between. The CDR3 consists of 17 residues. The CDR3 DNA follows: TGCGCCAGCAGTCATCCCTGGGGCCGAGCCAAGAATGAAAAACTGTTTTTT. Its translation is CASSHPWGRAKNEKLFF.

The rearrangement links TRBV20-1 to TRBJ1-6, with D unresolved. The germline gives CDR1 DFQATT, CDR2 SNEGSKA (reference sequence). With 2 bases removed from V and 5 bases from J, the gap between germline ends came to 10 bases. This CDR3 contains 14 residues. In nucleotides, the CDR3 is TGCAGTGCTAGAATAGGCCACCATAATTCACCCCTCCACTTT. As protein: CSARIGHHNSPLHF.

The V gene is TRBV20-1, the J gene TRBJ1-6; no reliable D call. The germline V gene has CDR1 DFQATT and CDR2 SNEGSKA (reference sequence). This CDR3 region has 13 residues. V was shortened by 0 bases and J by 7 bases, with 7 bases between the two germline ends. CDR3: CSAREDGNSPLHF. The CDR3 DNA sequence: TGCAGTGCTAGAGAGGACGGAAATTCACCCCTCCACTTT.

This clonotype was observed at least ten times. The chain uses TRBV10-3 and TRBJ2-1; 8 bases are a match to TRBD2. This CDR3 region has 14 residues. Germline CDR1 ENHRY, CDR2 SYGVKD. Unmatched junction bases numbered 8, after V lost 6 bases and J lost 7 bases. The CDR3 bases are TGTGCCATCAGCCGGGCAGCGGGAGAGAATGAGCAGTTCTTC. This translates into CAISRAAGENEQFF.

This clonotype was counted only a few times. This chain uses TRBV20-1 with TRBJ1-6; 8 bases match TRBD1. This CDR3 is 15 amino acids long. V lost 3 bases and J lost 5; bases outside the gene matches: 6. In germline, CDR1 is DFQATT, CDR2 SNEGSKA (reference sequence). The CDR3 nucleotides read TGCAGTGCTAGGAGGACAGGGTTTGATAATTCACCCCTCCACTTT. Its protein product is CSARRTGFDNSPLHF.

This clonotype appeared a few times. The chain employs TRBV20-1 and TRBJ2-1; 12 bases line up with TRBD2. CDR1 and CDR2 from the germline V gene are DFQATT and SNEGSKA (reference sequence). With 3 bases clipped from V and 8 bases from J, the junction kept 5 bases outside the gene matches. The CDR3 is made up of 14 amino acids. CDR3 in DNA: TGCAGTGCTAGGACTAGCGGGAGTCTAGATGAGCAGTTCTTC. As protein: CSARTSGSLDEQFF.

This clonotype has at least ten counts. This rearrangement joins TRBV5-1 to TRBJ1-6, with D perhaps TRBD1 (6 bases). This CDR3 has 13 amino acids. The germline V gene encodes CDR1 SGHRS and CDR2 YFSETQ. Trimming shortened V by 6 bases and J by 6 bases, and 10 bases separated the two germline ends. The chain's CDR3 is CASTEDSNSPLHF. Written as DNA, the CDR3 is TGCGCCAGCACCGAGGACAGTAATTCACCCCTCCACTTT.

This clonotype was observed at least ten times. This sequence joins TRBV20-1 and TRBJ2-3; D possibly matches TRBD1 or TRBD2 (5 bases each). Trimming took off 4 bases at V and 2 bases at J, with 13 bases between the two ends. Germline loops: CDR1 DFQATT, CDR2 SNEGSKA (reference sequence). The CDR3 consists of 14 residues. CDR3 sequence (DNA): TGCAGTGCTACCCGGGACGGTCCCACAGATACGCAGTATTTT. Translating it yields CSATRDGPTDTQYF.

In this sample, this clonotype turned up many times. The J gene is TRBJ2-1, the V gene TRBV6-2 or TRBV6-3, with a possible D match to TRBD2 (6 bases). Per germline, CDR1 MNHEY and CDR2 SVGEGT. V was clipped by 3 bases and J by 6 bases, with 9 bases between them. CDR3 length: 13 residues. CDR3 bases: TGTGCCAGCAGTTATCGGGAGAGCAATGAGCAGTTCTTC. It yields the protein CASSYRESNEQFF.

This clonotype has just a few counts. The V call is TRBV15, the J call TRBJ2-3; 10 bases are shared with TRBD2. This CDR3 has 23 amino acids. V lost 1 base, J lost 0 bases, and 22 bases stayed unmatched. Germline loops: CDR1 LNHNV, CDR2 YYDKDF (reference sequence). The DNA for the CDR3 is TGTGCCACCAGCAGAGGACATGGGGCGGTTCTAGCGGGAGCTGATACTAGCACAGATACGCAGTATTTT. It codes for CATSRGHGAVLAGADTSTDTQYF.

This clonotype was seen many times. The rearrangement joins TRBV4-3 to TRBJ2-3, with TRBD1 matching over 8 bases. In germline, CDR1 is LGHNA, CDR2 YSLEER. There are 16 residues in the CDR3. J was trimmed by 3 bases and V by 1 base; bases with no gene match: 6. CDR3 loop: CASSQADRGYTDTQYF. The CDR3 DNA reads TGCGCCAGCAGCCAAGCAGACAGGGGATATACAGATACGCAGTATTTT.

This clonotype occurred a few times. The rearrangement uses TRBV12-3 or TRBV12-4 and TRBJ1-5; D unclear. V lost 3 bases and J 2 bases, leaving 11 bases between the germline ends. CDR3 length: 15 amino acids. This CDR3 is CASSFAAAGNQPQHF. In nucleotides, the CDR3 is TGTGCCAGCAGTTTCGCGGCCGCCGGCAATCAGCCCCAGCATTTT.